This T cell receptor (beta chain) stems from a study of blood T cell repertoires in COVID-19. Whole-study context: Donors in the United States, Italy and Spain gave samples during acute or convalescent COVID-19. T cells, B-cell-depleted T cells, or PBMCs provided the cDNA or gDNA that served as material.

The authors' processing: Reference gene primer amplification yielded estimated nucleated cell counts. Clones were sequenced by immunoSEQ multiplex PCR, and TCRdb holds only the in-frame ones, with some missing. V and J calls and clone size follow that table, whereas D and trimming were derived from the DNA. Seen here are fewer than 300,000 clones, around 82% observed once, and the top ten hold 0.7% to 1%. Seattle patients were enrolled while actively infected and followed longitudinally. The CDR3 has 13 residues. V dropped 2 bases and J dropped 4 bases, with 6 bases sitting between them. CDR1 and CDR2 from the germline V gene are LGHDT and YNNKEL (reference sequence).

The rearrangement links TRBV3-1 (or the pseudogene TRBV3-2) to TRBJ1-5, with D unclear. The TCR was taken from a human donor with COVID-19, enrolled during active disease. The donor label of this sample is uncertain. The material sequenced was peripheral blood. CDR3 residues: CASSQFMNQPQHF. For the CDR3, the DNA is TGTGCCAGCAGCCAATTCATGAATCAGCCCCAGCATTTT.